The clone carrying this T cell receptor beta chain was picked up a small number of times. The target antigen is unknown. These data belong to a study of CD8+CD57+ T cells in acquired aplastic anemia. Overall study: CD4+ and CD8+ cells, once sorted, gave DNA averaging around 3.4 ug.

The use of genomic DNA as template underpinned the TCR beta VDJ and CDR3 profiling. MiXCR, run by TCRdb on the reads, gives a single entry per CDR3 protein. This sample has 250,000 to 350,000 distinct CDR3 sequences, with 55% to 60% found just once. Study findings and constraints: Nearly 30 CD8+ CDR3 sequences were shared between patients and controls. CD8+ Simpson's diversity showed no significant patient-control difference.

This CDR3 region has 13 residues. V was trimmed by 3 bases and J by 3 bases, leaving 11 bases between them. Looked up from germline, CDR1 is SQVTM and CDR2 is ANQGSEA. The sequenced material came from sorted CD4+, CD8+, or CD8+CD57+ T cells (not recorded which) from PBMCs. This rearrangement joins TRBV29-1 to TRBJ1-1; perhaps TRBD1 as D (5 bases). This clonotype was sampled from a human donor with severe aplastic anemia or a healthy control (not recorded which). The CDR3, as DNA: TGCAGCGTTGATTCAGGGAGGGACACTGAAGCTTTCTTT. Its protein product is CSVDSGRDTEAFF. Full variable domain (missing parts from reference TRBV29-1 and TRBJ1-1): SAVISQKPSRDICQRGTSLTIQCQVDSQVTMMFWYRQQPGQSLTLIATANQGSEATYESGFVIDKFPISRPNLTFSTLTVSNMSPEDSSIYLCSVDSGRDTEAFFGQGTRLTVV.